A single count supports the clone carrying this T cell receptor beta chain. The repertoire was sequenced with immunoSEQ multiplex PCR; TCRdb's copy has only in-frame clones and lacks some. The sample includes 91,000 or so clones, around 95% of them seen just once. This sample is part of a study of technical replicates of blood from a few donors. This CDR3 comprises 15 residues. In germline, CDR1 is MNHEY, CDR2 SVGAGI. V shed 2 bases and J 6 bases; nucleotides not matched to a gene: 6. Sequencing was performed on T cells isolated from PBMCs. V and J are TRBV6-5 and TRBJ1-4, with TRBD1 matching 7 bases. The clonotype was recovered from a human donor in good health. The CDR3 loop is CASSYDPGTDEKLFF. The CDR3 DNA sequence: TGTGCCAGCAGTTACGACCCCGGGACAGATGAAAAACTGTTTTTT.